This T cell receptor beta chain was recovered during a study of blood T cell repertoires in COVID-19. Turning to the study itself: T cells, B-cell-depleted T cells, or PBMCs provided the cDNA or gDNA that served as material.

Assay: immunoSEQ multiplex PCR; the TCRdb copy retains only in-frame clones and omits some. Found here are 310,000 or so clones, almost 90% of them singletons; the top ten hold approximately 10%. The germline CDR1 and CDR2 sequences are SGDLS and YYNGEE. The CDR3 is made up of 14 amino acids. The trim removed 2 bases at V and 4 bases at J, leaving 1 base unmatched. V is TRBV9 and J is TRBJ2-5, with 11 bases lining up with TRBD2. Sequenced: peripheral blood. This TCR derives from a woman aged 30 to 39 with COVID-19, enrolled during active disease. The CDR3, as DNA: TGTGCCAGCAGCGTGGGGACTAGCGGAGAGACCCAGTACTTC. Encoded protein: CASSVGTSGETQYF.